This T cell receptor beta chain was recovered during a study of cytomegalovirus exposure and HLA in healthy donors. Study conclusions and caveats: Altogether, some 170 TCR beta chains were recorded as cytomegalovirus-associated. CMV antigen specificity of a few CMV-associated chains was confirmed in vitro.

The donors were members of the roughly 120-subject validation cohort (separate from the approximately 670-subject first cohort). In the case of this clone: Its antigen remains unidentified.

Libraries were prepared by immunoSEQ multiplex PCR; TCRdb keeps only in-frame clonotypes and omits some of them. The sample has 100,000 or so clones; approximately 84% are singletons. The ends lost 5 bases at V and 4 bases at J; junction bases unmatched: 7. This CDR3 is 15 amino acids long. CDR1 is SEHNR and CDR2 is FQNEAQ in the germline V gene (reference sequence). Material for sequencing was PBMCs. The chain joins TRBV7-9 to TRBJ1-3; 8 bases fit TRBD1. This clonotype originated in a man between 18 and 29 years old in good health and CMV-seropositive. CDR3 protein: CASSQLDRVGNTIYF. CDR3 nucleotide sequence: TGTGCCAGCAGCCAACTGGACAGGGTGGGAAACACCATATATTTT.